These 23 T cell receptor beta chains were sequenced from one sample in a study of Ad26.COV2.S vaccination and SARS-CoV-2 variants. Measured with immunoSEQ multiplex PCR; TCRdb has only the in-frame clones, and not every one. The sample contains roughly 700,000 clones, 80% to 90% of which appear only once. Treatment in this sample: roughly 18 received Ad26.COV2.S at low or high dose, single or two shots; several received placebo; per-sample allocation not given. Specimen acquisition occurred on day 63 following the initial vaccine or placebo injection. The sample here was peripheral blood, taken in a trial of Ad26.COV2.S vaccine versus placebo. The source of these receptors is a person between 18 and 65 years old who received the Ad26.COV2.S COVID-19 vaccine or a placebo.

The chain uses TRBV3-1 (or the pseudogene TRBV3-2) and TRBJ1-5, with D possibly TRBD1 on 6 matching bases. The CDR3 sequence is 15 residues long. CDR1 is LGHDT, CDR2 YNNKEL, per germline (reference sequence). V was trimmed by 0 bases and J by 5 bases, leaving 11 bases between them. The DNA of the CDR3 is TGTGCCAGCAGCCAAGAGGCAGGGGCTCATCAGCCCCAGCATTTT. Translation gives CASSQEAGAHQPQHF.

The V call is TRBV6-6, the J call TRBJ2-3, with a weak D call TRBD1 (5 bases). There are 16 residues in the CDR3. Trimming left V 6 bases short and J 0 bases short, with 16 bases between. Germline V gene sequence: CDR1 MNHNY, CDR2 SVGAGI (reference sequence). Here the CDR3 reads CASRRGQAASTDTQYF. As DNA, the CDR3 is TGTGCCAGCAGACGCGGACAAGCAGCTAGCACAGATACGCAGTATTTT.

The J gene is TRBJ2-7, the V gene TRBV7-9, with D perhaps TRBD1 or TRBD2 (6 bases each). This CDR3 contains 11 residues. The germline V gene has CDR1 SEHNR and CDR2 FQNEAQ (reference sequence). The V and J ends lost 11 bases and 2 bases respectively, with 10 bases between them. CDR3 in amino acids: CACGTPYEQYF. In DNA, the CDR3 is TGTGCCTGCGGGACACCCTACGAGCAGTACTTC.

This chain connects TRBV7-2 to TRBJ2-7; perhaps TRBD1 as D (5 bases). CDR3 size: 13 residues. The germline gives CDR1 SGHTA, CDR2 FQGNSA. Trimming cost V 1 base and J 4 bases, with 8 bases left between them. The CDR3 region has the DNA TGTGCCAGCAGCTTAGTACAGGAATACGAGCAGTACTTC. Its translation is CASSLVQEYEQYF.

The rearrangement links TRBV11-2 to TRBJ2-7; D may be TRBD1 (6 bases). The V and J ends lost 6 bases and 2 bases respectively, with 11 bases between them. CDR1 and CDR2 (germline): SGHAT, FQNNGV. The CDR3 runs 13 residues. The CDR3 coding sequence is TGTGCCAGCAGTTCGGACAGTACCTACGAGCAGTACTTC. It specifies CASSSDSTYEQYF.

The rearrangement uses TRBV12-2 and TRBJ2-7; no check of the table's D call, TRBD2, against the DNA was made. TRBV12-2 is labeled a pseudogene. CDR3 length equals 16 residues. As DNA, the CDR3 is TGTGCAAGTCGCTTAGCCCGGCGGGGGGCCTCCTACGAGCAGTACTTC. Amino acid sequence: CASRLARRGASYEQYF.

The rearrangement uses TRBV30 and TRBJ1-1; TRBD1 agrees at 9 bases. The V gene's germline CDR1 is GTSNPN and CDR2 SVGIG (reference sequence). The V gene end was trimmed by 1 base and the J gene end by 8 bases; junction bases not matched to a gene: 8. The CDR3 is 14 residues long. The CDR3: CAWSARTGALEAFF. The CDR3 DNA is TGTGCCTGGAGTGCCCGGACAGGGGCCCTGGAAGCTTTCTTT.

This clone was recorded a few times. This sequence joins TRBV7-9 and TRBJ2-2, with D uncertain. The germline CDR1 and CDR2 sequences are SEHNR and FQNEAQ (reference sequence). The CDR3 runs 14 residues. With 0 bases removed from V and 5 bases from J, the gap between germline ends came to 7 bases. The CDR3 nucleotides read TGTGCCAGCAGCTTAGCGGGCCCGACCGGGGAGCTGTTTTTT. Its translation is CASSLAGPTGELFF.

The chain employs TRBV5-4 and TRBJ1-6; no reliable D call. Germline V CDR1 and CDR2: SGHNT, YYREEE (reference sequence). V lost 1 base and J lost 4, with 6 bases in between. This CDR3 spans 14 amino acids. CDR3 nucleotides: TGTGCCAGCAGCTTGAGAAGTTATAATTCACCCCTCCACTTT. Its protein is CASSLRSYNSPLHF.

The chain links TRBV2 to TRBJ1-2; TRBD1 is a possible D gene (5 bases). Trimming left V 6 bases short and J 3 bases short, with 11 bases between. The germline V gene has CDR1 SNHLY and CDR2 FYNNEI. The CDR3 runs to 13 residues. The CDR3: CASRESGYYGYTF. CDR3 coding DNA: TGTGCCAGCAGAGAATCAGGGTACTATGGCTACACCTTC.

The chain joins TRBV3-1 (or the pseudogene TRBV3-2) to TRBJ2-2; D unclear. The germline V and J ends were trimmed by 4 bases and 4 bases, with 13 bases remaining between them. Germline V gene sequence: CDR1 LGHDT, CDR2 YNNKEL (reference sequence). The CDR3 is 15 residues long. As DNA, the CDR3 is TGTGCCAGCAGCCGATACGACTTGACCACCGGGGAGCTGTTTTTT. Encoded protein: CASSRYDLTTGELFF.

This clone appeared once. The gene calls are TRBV5-1 and TRBJ2-7, with D uncertain. Between the trimmed V and J ends, which lost 0 bases and 6 bases, there was a span of 4 bases. The germline CDR1 and CDR2 sequences are SGHRS and YFSETQ. CDR3 length equals 11 residues. CDR3 coding DNA: TGCGCCAGCAGCTTGGTGGGCGAGCAGTACTTC. It is translated as CASSLVGEQYF.

The V call is TRBV5-6, the J call TRBJ1-2; 8 bases are shared with TRBD1. There are 13 residues in the CDR3. The germline CDR1 and CDR2 sequences are SGHDT and YYEEEE. V shed 6 bases and J 7 bases; nucleotides not matched to a gene: 8. This CDR3 is CASNPGQAVGYTF. The CDR3 DNA sequence: TGTGCCAGCAACCCGGGACAGGCGGTTGGCTACACCTTC.

The chain has TRBV11-2 and TRBJ2-1; 7 positions match TRBD2. The V segment lost 4 bases and the J segment 5 bases; nucleotides outside the gene matches: 11. Germline assignment: CDR1 SGHAT and CDR2 FQNNGV. The CDR3 totals 16 residues. Written as DNA, the CDR3 is TGTGCCAGCAGCTCCCGGGGGACTATCGAGGACAATGAGCAGTTCTTC. Translation gives CASSSRGTIEDNEQFF.

This chain connects TRBV4-2 to TRBJ1-5; D is unresolved. V was trimmed by 0 bases and J by 4 bases, leaving 16 bases between them. There are 17 residues in the CDR3. CDR1 and CDR2 (germline): LGHNA, YNFKEQ. CDR3 region: CASSQDTTQGGNQPQHF. The CDR3 DNA follows: TGTGCCAGCAGCCAAGATACCACTCAAGGAGGGAATCAGCCCCAGCATTTT.

This clone appeared a few times. The sample contains more than one DNA sequence encoding this CDR3. The chain recombines TRBV7-2 with TRBJ2-7; D gene uncertain. V was cut by 2 bases and J by 1 base, with 0 bases left in between. CDR1 is SGHTA, CDR2 FQGNSA, per germline. The CDR3 length is 11 residues. CDR3 sequence: CASSLSYEQYF. The CDR3 DNA follows: TGTGCCAGCAGCTTATCCTACGAGCAGTACTTC.

This clone appeared a single time. The chain joins TRBV6-2 or TRBV6-3 to TRBJ1-1, with unresolved D. Looked up from germline, CDR1 is MNHEY and CDR2 is SVGEGT. V shed 2 bases and J shed 4 bases, with 8 bases lying between them. The CDR3 is 13 amino acids. CDR3 sequence reads: CASSYREPTEAFF. The CDR3 DNA sequence: TGTGCCAGCAGTTACAGGGAGCCCACTGAAGCTTTCTTT.

This clone was recorded a few times. This chain connects TRBV18 to TRBJ2-7; D possibly matches TRBD1 or TRBD2 (5 bases each). Trimming removed 0 bases at V and 0 bases at J, with 9 bases between. Germline V gene sequence: CDR1 KGHSH, CDR2 LQKENI. The CDR3 runs to 15 residues. CDR3 in DNA: TGTGCCAGCTCACCACCGGGACGGATCTCCTACGAGCAGTACTTC. This gives the protein CASSPPGRISYEQYF.

The V gene is TRBV7-9, the J gene TRBJ1-4; D gene uncertain. The CDR3 is made up of 11 amino acids. Germline-derived CDR1 and CDR2 are SEHNR and FQNEAQ (reference sequence). V was shortened by 9 bases and J by 4 bases, with 6 bases between the two germline ends. The CDR3 nucleotides are TGTGCCAGTGGGGTTAATGAAAAACTGTTTTTT. Translation: CASGVNEKLFF.

The V gene is TRBV10-3, the J gene TRBJ2-7; either TRBD1 or TRBD2 may supply D (9 bases each). Trimming stripped 11 bases from V and 3 bases from J, with 20 bases between. This CDR3 has 14 amino acids. Per the germline V gene, CDR1 is ENHRY and CDR2 is SYGVKD. The CDR3 loop reads CAAGGTGKNYEQYF. The CDR3, as DNA: TGTGCCGCGGGAGGGACAGGGAAAAACTACGAGCAGTACTTC.

The chain carries TRBV5-6 and TRBJ1-4, with 10 bases matching TRBD1. Trimming took 4 bases from V and 9 from J; bases not matched to a gene: 9. Germline CDR1 is SGHDT and CDR2 is YYEEEE. CDR3 size: 15 residues. CDR3: CASSPLGQGRQKLFF. The DNA for the CDR3 is TGTGCCAGCAGCCCCCTGGGACAGGGGAGGCAAAAACTGTTTTTT.

V usage is TRBV4-1 and J usage is TRBJ2-7; D unresolved. The CDR3 runs to 15 residues. V lost 0 bases and J 2 bases, leaving 11 bases between the germline ends. In germline, CDR1 is MGHRA, CDR2 YSYEKL. CDR3 sequence reads: CASSQEATGTYEQYF. DNA of the CDR3: TGCGCCAGCAGCCAAGAAGCTACGGGTACCTACGAGCAGTACTTC.

In this sample, this clone turned up a few times. The sample holds other DNA sequences that translate to the same CDR3. The chain combines TRBV10-1 with TRBJ2-1; tentative D call: TRBD1 (5 bases). CDR1 and CDR2 from the germline V gene are WNHNN and SYGVQD (reference sequence). V lost 2 bases and J 3 bases, leaving 5 bases between the germline ends. CDR3 length equals 13 residues. CDR3 sequence (DNA): TGCGCCAGCAGTGAGAGGGGCTACAATGAGCAGTTCTTC. Translating gives CASSERGYNEQFF.